The T cell receptor beta chain under discussion was sequenced for a study of blood T cell repertoires in COVID-19. The overall study: Whether acute or convalescent, the COVID-19 samples came from the United States, Italy and Spain.

Study members were between roughly 18 and 100 years old and lived in roughly 24 US regions. Participant reports of clinical history set cohort assignment. Clones were read by immunoSEQ multiplex PCR, and TCRdb kept only the in-frame ones, dropping some. The table lists fewer than 350,000 clones, around 85% of them singletons. V shed 4 bases and J shed 1 base, with 13 bases lying between them. The CDR3 runs 15 residues. Germline assignment: CDR1 MGHRA and CDR2 YSYEKL. Sequenced input: PBMCs or T cells enriched from blood (not recorded which). The receptor comes from a woman aged 40 to 50 with acute COVID-19. V usage is TRBV4-1 and J usage is TRBJ1-1; TRBD1 is a possible D gene (5 bases). The CDR3 is CASSRDPQGNTEAFF. The DNA of the CDR3 is TGCGCCAGCAGCCGAGATCCTCAGGGGAACACTGAAGCTTTCTTT.